Below, 11 T cell receptor beta chains from the same sample are listed, as sequenced in a study of cytomegalovirus exposure and HLA in healthy donors. PCR primers comprised 60 Vbeta and 13 Jbeta primers. Clones were read by immunoSEQ multiplex PCR, and TCRdb kept only the in-frame ones, dropping some. This table holds roughly 150,000 clones, 75% to 80% found once. The sequenced material came from PBMCs. Receptors originate from a male donor in good health and CMV-seronegative.

This clone was seen only a few times. V gene TRBV7-9 combines with J gene TRBJ2-7; weak D call: TRBD1 (5 bases). From germline, CDR1 is SEHNR and CDR2 FQNEAQ (reference sequence). The CDR3 is 12 residues long. V gave up 1 base and J gave up 5 bases, with 6 bases separating them. For the CDR3, the DNA is TGTGCCAGCAGCTTAGAGGGGAACGAGCAGTACTTC. Its protein is CASSLEGNEQYF. Full variable domain (rest looked up from reference TRBV7-9 and TRBJ2-7): DTGVSQNPRHKITKRGQNVTFRCDPISEHNRLYWYRQTLGQGPEFLTYFQNEAQLEKSRLLSDRFSAERPKGSFSTLEIQRTEQGDSAMYLCASSLEGNEQYFGPGTRLTVT.

With regard to this clone: This same CDR3 is encoded by further DNA sequences in the sample. The chain couples TRBV7-9 to TRBJ1-1; D remains unclear. The CDR3 length is 14 residues. CDR1 is SEHNR, CDR2 FQNEAQ, per germline (reference sequence). With 1 base removed from V and 0 bases from J, the gap between germline ends came to 6 bases. The CDR3 bases are TGTGCCAGCAGCTTAGTGTCCATGAACACTGAAGCTTTCTTT. Its protein is CASSLVSMNTEAFF.

The gene calls are TRBV2 and TRBJ1-3; 11 bases are a match to TRBD1. The germline V gene encodes CDR1 SNHLY and CDR2 FYNNEI. The CDR3 runs to 16 residues. The V and J ends lost 7 bases and 2 bases, in that order; junction bases with no gene match: 7. CDR3 protein: CASTPDRGLAGNTIYF. The CDR3 DNA reads TGTGCCAGCACCCCGGACAGGGGGCTCGCTGGAAACACCATATATTTT.

The chain has TRBV2 and TRBJ1-2; 9 nucleotides align to TRBD1. The CDR3 consists of 14 residues. Germline V CDR1 and CDR2: SNHLY, FYNNEI. After removal of 2 bases from V and 5 bases from J, the junction contained 3 bases not matched to a gene. In DNA form, the CDR3 reads TGTGCCAGCAGTGAATACAGGGGGCCTTATGGCTACACCTTC. Encoded protein: CASSEYRGPYGYTF. Full variable domain (outside the CDR3, taken from reference TRBV2 and TRBJ1-2): EPEVTQTPSHQVTQMGQEVILRCVPISNHLYFYWYRQILGQKVEFLVSFYNNEISEKSEIFDDQFSVERPDGSNFTLKIRSTKLEDSAMYFCASSEYRGPYGYTFGSGTRLTVV.

J is TRBJ2-3 and V is TRBV4-3; tentative D call: TRBD2 (7 bases). Germline V CDR1 and CDR2: LGHNA, YSLEER. The CDR3 is made up of 16 amino acids. The V end was cut by 0 bases, the J end by 4 bases, with 14 bases between. The CDR3 spells CASSQDRGAGADTQYF. The DNA for the CDR3 is TGCGCCAGCAGCCAAGATAGGGGGGCGGGGGCAGATACGCAGTATTTT.

This clone was seen only a few times. The chain is built from TRBV11-2 and TRBJ1-2; TRBD1 is a possible D gene (5 bases). This CDR3 spans 13 amino acids. Germline lookup yields CDR1 SGHAT and CDR2 FQNNGV. Deletions cut 3 bases from V and 7 bases from J, with 12 bases between. The CDR3 here is CASSFDWGGGYTF. In nucleotides, the CDR3 is TGTGCCAGCAGCTTCGACTGGGGCGGTGGCTACACCTTC.

J is TRBJ1-1 and V is TRBV6-5, with 10 bases fitting TRBD1. Trimming cost V 6 bases and J 6 bases; bases outside gene matches: 10. Germline-derived CDR1 and CDR2 are MNHEY and SVGAGI. The CDR3 spans 15 residues. CDR3 nucleotide sequence: TGTGCCAGCAGGGGGGGACAGGGGAATAAGGCTGAAGCTTTCTTT. Amino acid sequence: CASRGGQGNKAEAFF.

The CDR3 sequence: CASSPPGLAVSYNEQFF. In DNA form, the CDR3 reads TGTGCCAGCTCACCCCCGGGACTAGCGGTCTCCTACAATGAGCAGTTCTTC. V gene TRBV18 combines with J gene TRBJ2-1, with 11 bases lining up with TRBD2. The V gene's germline CDR1 is KGHSH and CDR2 LQKENI. After removal of 3 bases from V and 0 bases from J, the junction contained 4 bases not matched to a gene. This CDR3 has 17 residues.

The chain employs TRBV7-2 and TRBJ2-1; maybe TRBD1 (6 bases). Per germline, CDR1 SGHTA and CDR2 FQGNSA. The V end lost 6 bases, the J end lost 15 bases, and 18 bases lay between the germline ends. This CDR3 contains 12 residues. CDR3 nucleotides: TGTGCCAGCAGTCTTAAGGGGGTAACAACGTTCTTC. It codes for CASSLKGVTTFF.

This chain connects TRBV15 to TRBJ2-7; D gene uncertain. This CDR3 has 16 amino acids. In germline, CDR1 is LNHNV, CDR2 YYDKDF (reference sequence). V was cut by 0 bases and J by 1 base, with 13 bases left in between. CDR3 sequence reads: CATSRDRDGYSYEQYF. The CDR3 DNA reads as TGTGCCACCAGCAGAGATCGTGACGGGTATTCCTACGAGCAGTACTTC.

The V and J genes are TRBV5-1 and TRBJ2-1, with D hard to call. V was pared by 0 bases and J by 8 bases, with 9 bases between. CDR3 length equals 13 residues. Germline CDR1 and CDR2: SGHRS and YFSETQ. The CDR3 DNA follows: TGCGCCAGCAGCTTGGGAGGTCAGTATGAGCAGTTCTTC. Translated: CASSLGGQYEQFF.